This TCR beta chain stems from a study of T cells in Graves' hyperthyroidism and ophthalmopathy (dated by TCRdb to about 2019). As for the study more broadly: Peripheral blood samples were taken at the time of initial diagnosis, prior to any treatment. TCR V-J signatures able to tell the groups apart were searched for in a discovery cohort of 100 patients, of whom about 40 had Graves' ophthalmopathy and 55 to 60 had stable Graves' hyperthyroidism. Prospective prediction of ophthalmopathy was tested in an independent validation cohort of 18 to 20 hyperthyroidism patients and approximately 17 patients who later progressed to ophthalmopathy. The approximately 90 discovery patients were divided at random into training and test sets in a 7:3 ratio. The study also compared thyroid tissue and blood T-cell repertoires from a handful of Graves' hyperthyroidism patients. Following sampling, methimazole starting at 30 mg daily was given to hyperthyroidism patients, and high-dose intravenous methylprednisolone was given to ophthalmopathy patients. The paper reports TCR Vbeta CDR3 sequencing of roughly 140 peripheral blood samples: approximately 41 ophthalmopathy, under 85 hyperthyroidism and around 17 progressor patients. General study outcomes and caveats: Most expanded thyroid clonotypes (frequency above 0.001) were also detected in blood, a finding suggesting that blood repertoires may reflect thyroid immune responses. No statistical method was used to fix the sample size in advance, and group allocation was not hidden from the investigators. Ophthalmopathy was separated from stable hyperthyroidism by a 13 V-J signature model, with over 85% sensitivity and about 81% specificity obtained in cross-validation and 80%/75% obtained in testing. During validation, the model predicted progression to ophthalmopathy a median of about 6.3 months ahead of onset, with 70.59% sensitivity and 72.22% specificity.

This clonotype showed up many times. This clone's antigen is unknown. One base away there is no much larger clone; base qualities are not given. Amplification of TCR beta CDR3 regions was carried out from RNA transcripts. The TCR CDR3 was subjected to a first round of RT-PCR using the HTBI primer set and the Qiagen OneStep RT-PCR kit. Libraries were constructed in a second round of multiplex PCR, after which size selection and purification were carried out. Sequencing of the libraries was done on an Illumina HiSeq2000 using paired-end 100 bp reads. In the paper's pipeline: SOAPnuke was used to process the raw data, with reads discarded if the reads contained adapters or uncalled bases, had a mean Phred below 15, or lacked an exact constant-primer or identifier match. High-quality paired reads were merged with COPE v1.2.5, and unique nucleotide sequences were defined as clonotypes. Clonotypes were aligned to IMGT TRBV, TRBD and TRBJ reference segments using MiTCR v1.1. The analysis included only V-J combinations with a frequency above 0.0001, which together covered 99% to 99.2% of the repertoires. A TCS score was defined as the ratio of F50 (clonal expansion) to E x V (chaos), with BLOSUM62-based TCRdist applied between CDR3 peptides within each V-J. Welch's t-statistics and random forest reduced around 520 V-J features to fewer than 15, which were used in a naive Bayes classifier (R e1071). Through fastp at Q25 and MiXCR, TCRdb rebuilt clones from the public reads, retaining in-frame beta chains. Rows are combined by CDR3 protein, so each entry shows the most common genes and DNA. Here the V and J calls rest on TCRdb's processing, not on the authors' analysis. Present in this sample are a few hundred thousand distinct CDR3 sequences, about 13% of which were seen just once. More than 20% of the sample comes from the top ten.

Hyperthyroidism patients were newly diagnosed, had a disease duration of under 2 months, and were aged 18 to 65 years. Patients with uncontrolled infections, other autoimmune diseases, pregnancy or lactation were excluded. Diagnoses were established on the basis of clinical symptoms, serum thyroxine and TRAb, thyroid ultrasound, and orbital computed tomography. Blood from progressor patients was collected at the time of first diagnosis with hyperthyroidism, before any ophthalmopathy symptoms had appeared. PBMCs were separated from over 9 ml of fresh peripheral blood using Ficoll-Paque density gradient centrifugation. Progressor patients were first diagnosed with Graves' hyperthyroidism and then developed ophthalmopathy during follow-up. Total RNA was extracted with Trizol reagent, and quality was checked on an Agilent 2100 Bioanalyzer. Source material: blood. The sequence came from a man aged 30-40 years with Graves' hyperthyroidism that later progressed to Graves' ophthalmopathy.

The DNA sequence follows: TGTGCCAGCACCTGGGCGGGAAGGGATACGCAGTATTTT. Translation gives CASTWAGRDTQYF. The chain employs TRBV12-3 or TRBV12-4 and TRBJ2-3; matching of 6 bases hints at TRBD2 as the D gene. From cysteine to phenylalanine, the CDR3 is 13 amino acids long. Just the 39-base CDR3 DNA is kept, in frame starting at base 1. V drops 7 bases and J drops 6 bases, leaving 14 bases in between.